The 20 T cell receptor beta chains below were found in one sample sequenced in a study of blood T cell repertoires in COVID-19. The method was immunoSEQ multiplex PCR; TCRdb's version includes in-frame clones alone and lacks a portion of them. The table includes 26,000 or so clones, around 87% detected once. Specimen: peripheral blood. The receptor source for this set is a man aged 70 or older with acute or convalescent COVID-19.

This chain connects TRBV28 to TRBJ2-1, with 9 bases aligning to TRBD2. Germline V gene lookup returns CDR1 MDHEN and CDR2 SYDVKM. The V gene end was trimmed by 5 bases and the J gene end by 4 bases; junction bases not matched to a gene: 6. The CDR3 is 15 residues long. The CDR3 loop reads CASSRAGGGYNEQFF. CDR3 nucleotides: TGTGCCAGCAGTAGAGCGGGAGGAGGATACAATGAGCAGTTCTTC.

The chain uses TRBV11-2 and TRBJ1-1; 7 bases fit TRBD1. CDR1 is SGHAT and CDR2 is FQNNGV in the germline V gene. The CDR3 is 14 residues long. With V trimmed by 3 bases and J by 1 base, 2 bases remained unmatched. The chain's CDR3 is CASSLTGSNTEAFF. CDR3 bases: TGTGCCAGCAGCTTGACAGGGTCGAACACTGAAGCTTTCTTT.

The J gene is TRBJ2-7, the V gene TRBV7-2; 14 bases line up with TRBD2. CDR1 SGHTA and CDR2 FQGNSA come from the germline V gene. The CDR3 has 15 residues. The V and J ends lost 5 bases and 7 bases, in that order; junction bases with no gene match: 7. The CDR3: CASSGLAGGSGEQYF. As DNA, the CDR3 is TGTGCCAGCAGCGGACTAGCGGGAGGATCGGGAGAGCAGTACTTC.

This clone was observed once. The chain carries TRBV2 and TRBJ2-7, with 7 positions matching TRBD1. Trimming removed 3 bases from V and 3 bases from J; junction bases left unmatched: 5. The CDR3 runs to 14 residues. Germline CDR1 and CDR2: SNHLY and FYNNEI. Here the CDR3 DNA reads TGTGCCAGCAGTGACCAGGGACAGCTCTACGAGCAGTACTTC. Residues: CASSDQGQLYEQYF.

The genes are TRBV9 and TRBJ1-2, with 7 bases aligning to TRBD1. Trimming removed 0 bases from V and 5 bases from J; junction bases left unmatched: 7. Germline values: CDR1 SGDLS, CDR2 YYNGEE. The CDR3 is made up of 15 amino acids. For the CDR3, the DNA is TGTGCCAGCAGCGTAGACACAGGGGATATGTATGGCTACACCTTC. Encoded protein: CASSVDTGDMYGYTF.

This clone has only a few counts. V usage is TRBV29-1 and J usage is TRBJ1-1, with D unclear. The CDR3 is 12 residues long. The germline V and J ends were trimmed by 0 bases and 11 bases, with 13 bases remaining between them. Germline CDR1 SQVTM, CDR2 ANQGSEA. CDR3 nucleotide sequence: TGCAGCGTTGAAGATCAAGGAGAACCGGCTTTCTTT. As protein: CSVEDQGEPAFF.

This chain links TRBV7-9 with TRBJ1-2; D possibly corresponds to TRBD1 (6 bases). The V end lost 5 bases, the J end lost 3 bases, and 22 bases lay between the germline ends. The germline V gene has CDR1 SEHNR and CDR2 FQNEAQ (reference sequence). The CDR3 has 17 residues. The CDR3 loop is CASSAESPGRGYYGYTF. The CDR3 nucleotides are TGTGCCAGCAGCGCAGAAAGTCCCGGCAGGGGCTACTATGGCTACACCTTC.

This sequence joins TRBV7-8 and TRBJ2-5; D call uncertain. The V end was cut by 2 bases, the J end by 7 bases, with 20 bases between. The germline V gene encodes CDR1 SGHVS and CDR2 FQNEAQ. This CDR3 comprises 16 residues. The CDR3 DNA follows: TGTGCCAGCAGCTTAAGGTATCCCCCGTCAAGAGGGACCCAGTACTTC. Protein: CASSLRYPPSRGTQYF.

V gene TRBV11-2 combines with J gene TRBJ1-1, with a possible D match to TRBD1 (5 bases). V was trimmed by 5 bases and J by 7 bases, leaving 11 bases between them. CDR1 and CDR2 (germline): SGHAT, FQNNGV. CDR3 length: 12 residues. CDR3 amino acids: CASSTQTVEAFF. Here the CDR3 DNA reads TGTGCCAGCAGCACCCAGACAGTTGAAGCTTTCTTT. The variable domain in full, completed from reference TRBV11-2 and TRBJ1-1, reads EAGVAQSPRYKIIEKRQSVAFWCNPISGHATLYWYQQILGQGPKLLIQFQNNGVVDDSQLPKDRFSAERLKGVDSTLKIQPAKLEDSAVYLCASSTQTVEAFFGQGTRLTVV.

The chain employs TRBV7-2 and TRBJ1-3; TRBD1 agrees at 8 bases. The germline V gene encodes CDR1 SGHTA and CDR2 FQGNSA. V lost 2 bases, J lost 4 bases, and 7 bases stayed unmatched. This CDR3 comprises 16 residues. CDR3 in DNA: TGTGCCAGCAGCTTAAGGCAGGGGGCTTACGGAAACACCATATATTTT. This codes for CASSLRQGAYGNTIYF.

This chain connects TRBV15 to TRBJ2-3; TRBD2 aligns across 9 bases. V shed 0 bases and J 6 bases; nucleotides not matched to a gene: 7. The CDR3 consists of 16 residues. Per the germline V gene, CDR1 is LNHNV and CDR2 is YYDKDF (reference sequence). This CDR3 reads CATSRDDAGGRDTQYF. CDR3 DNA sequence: TGTGCCACCAGCAGAGATGATGCGGGAGGGAGGGATACGCAGTATTTT.

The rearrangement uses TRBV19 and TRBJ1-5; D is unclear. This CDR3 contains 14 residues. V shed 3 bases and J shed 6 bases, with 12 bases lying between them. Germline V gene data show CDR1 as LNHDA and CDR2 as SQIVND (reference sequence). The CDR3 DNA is TGTGCCAGTAGTATCTCTAGGAGAAGTCAGCCCCAGCATTTT. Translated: CASSISRRSQPQHF.

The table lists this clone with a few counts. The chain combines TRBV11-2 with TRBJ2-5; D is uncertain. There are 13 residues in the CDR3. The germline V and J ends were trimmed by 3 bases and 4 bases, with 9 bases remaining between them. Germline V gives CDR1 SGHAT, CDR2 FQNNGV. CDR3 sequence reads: CASSFGSSETQYF. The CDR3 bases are TGTGCCAGCAGCTTTGGTAGTTCAGAGACCCAGTACTTC.

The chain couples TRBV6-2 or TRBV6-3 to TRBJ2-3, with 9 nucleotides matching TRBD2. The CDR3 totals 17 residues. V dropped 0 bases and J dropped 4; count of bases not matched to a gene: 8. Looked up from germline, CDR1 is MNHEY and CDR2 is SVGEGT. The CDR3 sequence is CASSYSIGSGRSDTQYF. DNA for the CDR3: TGTGCCAGCAGTTACTCGATAGGTAGCGGGAGATCAGATACGCAGTATTTT.

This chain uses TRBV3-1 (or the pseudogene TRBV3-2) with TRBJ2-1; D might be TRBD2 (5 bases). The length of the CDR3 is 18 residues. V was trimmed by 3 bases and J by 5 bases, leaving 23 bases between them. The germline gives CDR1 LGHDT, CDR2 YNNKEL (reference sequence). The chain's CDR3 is CASSQFSDNRTPNNEQFF. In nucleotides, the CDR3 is TGTGCCAGCAGCCAGTTCTCAGATAATAGGACTCCTAACAATGAGCAGTTCTTC.

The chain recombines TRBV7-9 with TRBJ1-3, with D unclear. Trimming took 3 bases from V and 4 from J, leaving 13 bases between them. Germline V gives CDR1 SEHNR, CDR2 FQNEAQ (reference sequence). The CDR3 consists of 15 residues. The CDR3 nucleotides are TGTGCCAGCAGCTTGGGCTTCCAATCAGGAAACACCATATATTTT. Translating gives CASSLGFQSGNTIYF.

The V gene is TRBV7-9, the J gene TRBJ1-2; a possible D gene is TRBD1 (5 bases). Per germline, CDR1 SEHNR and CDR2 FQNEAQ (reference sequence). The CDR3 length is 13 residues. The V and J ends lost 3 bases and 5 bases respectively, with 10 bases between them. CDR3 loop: CASSLGQGYGYTF. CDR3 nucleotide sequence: TGTGCCAGCAGCTTGGGTCAGGGATATGGCTACACCTTC.

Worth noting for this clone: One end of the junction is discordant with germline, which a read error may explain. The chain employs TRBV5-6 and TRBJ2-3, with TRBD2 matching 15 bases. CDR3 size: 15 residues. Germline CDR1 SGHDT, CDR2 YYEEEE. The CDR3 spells CASTLGLAGGDTQYF. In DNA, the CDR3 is TGTGCCAGCACCTTGGGACTAGCGGGAGGCGATACGCAGTATTTT.

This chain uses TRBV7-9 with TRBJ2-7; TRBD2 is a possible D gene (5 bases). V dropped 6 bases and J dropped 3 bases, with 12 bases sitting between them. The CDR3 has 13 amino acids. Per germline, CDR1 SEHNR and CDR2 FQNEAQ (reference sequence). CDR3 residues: CASSYTGDYEQYF. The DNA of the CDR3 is TGTGCCAGCAGTTATACCGGGGACTACGAGCAGTACTTC. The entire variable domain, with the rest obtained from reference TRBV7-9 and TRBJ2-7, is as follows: DTGVSQNPRHKITKRGQNVTFRCDPISEHNRLYWYRQTLGQGPEFLTYFQNEAQLEKSRLLSDRFSAERPKGSFSTLEIQRTEQGDSAMYLCASSYTGDYEQYFGPGTRLTVT.

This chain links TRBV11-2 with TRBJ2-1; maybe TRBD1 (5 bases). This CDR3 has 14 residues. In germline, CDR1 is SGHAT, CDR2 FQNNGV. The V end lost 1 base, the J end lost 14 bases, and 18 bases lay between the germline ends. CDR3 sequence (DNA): TGTGCCAGCAGCTTAGTAAGTAGCTGGACATGGAAGTTCTTC. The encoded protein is CASSLVSSWTWKFF.